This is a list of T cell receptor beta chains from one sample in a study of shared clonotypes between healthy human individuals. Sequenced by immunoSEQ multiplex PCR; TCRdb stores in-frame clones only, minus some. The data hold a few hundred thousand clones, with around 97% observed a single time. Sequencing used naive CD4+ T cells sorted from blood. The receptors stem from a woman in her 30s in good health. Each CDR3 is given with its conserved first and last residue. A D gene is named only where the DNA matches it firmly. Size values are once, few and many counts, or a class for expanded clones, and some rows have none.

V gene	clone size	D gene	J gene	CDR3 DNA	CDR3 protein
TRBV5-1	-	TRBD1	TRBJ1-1	TGCGCCAGCAGCCCCTCGACAGGGGTGGCCACTGAAGCTTTCTTT	CASSPSTGVATEAFF
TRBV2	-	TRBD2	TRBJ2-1	TGTGCCAGCAGGGAACTAGCGGGAGCTTTCAATGAGCAGTTCTTC	CASRELAGAFNEQFF
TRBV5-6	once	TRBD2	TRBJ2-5	TGTGCCAGCAGCTTTATACGCCTAGCGGGAGGTCTGGAGACCCAGTACTTC	CASSFIRLAGGLETQYF
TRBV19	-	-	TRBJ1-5	TGTGCCAGTAGTATAGGGCCCGATGGGGGGTCCCAGCATTTT	CASSIGPDGGSQHF
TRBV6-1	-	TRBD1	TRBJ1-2	TGTGCCAGCAATGGGGACAGGGCCGGAGGCTACACCTTC	CASNGDRAGGYTF
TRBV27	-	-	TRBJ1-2	TGTGCCAGCTCAGAGACCCCACCGTCCTCTTATGGCTACACCTTC	CASSETPPSSYGYTF
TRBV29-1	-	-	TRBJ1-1	TGCAGCGTTGAAGACCCGATTACTGAAGCTTTCTTT	CSVEDPITEAFF
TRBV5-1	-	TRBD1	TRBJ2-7	TGCGCCAGCAGCCCGGGGACAGAACCCTACGAGCAGTACTTC	CASSPGTEPYEQYF
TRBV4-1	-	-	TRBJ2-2	TGCGCCAGCAGCCTCAAAGGACTGGGCACCGGGGAGCTGTTTTTT	CASSLKGLGTGELFF
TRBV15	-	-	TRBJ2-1	TGTGCCACCAGCAGAGATATAGGCCGCTCCTACAATGAGCAGTTCTTC	CATSRDIGRSYNEQFF
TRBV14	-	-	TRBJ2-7	TGTGCCAGCAGCCAAGTGGACTACCTCTCCTACGAGCAGTACTTC	CASSQVDYLSYEQYF
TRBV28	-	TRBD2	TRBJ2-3	TGTGCCAGCAGTCTACACGGACTAGCGGGAGGGGTAGATACGCAGTATTTT	CASSLHGLAGGVDTQYF
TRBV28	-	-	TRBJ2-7	TGTGCCAGCAGTGGCTCCGCAGGGGAATACGAGCAGTACTTC	CASSGSAGEYEQYF
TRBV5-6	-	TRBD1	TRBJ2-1	TGTGCCAGCAGCTTTACCTGGGACAGTTACAATGAGCAGTTCTTC	CASSFTWDSYNEQFF
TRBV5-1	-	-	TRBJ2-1	TGCGCCAGCAGCTTGATAGCATCCTTAGCCTACAATGAGCAGTTCTTC	CASSLIASLAYNEQFF
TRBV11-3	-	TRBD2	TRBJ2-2	TGTGCCAGCAGCTTAAGCGGGGCCCTAGGCACCGGGGAGCTGTTTTTT	CASSLSGALGTGELFF
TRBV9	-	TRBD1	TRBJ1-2	TGTGCCAGCAGCCTGGGACAGGGGCCCCTCTATGGCTACACCTTC	CASSLGQGPLYGYTF
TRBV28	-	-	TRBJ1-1	TGTGCCAGCAGTTTGGAGAACACTGAAGCTTTCTTT	CASSLENTEAFF
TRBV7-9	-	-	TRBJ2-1	TGTGCCAGCAGCCCGCGCCGACAAGCTTATTACAATGAGCAGTTCTTC	CASSPRRQAYYNEQFF
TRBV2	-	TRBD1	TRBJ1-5	TGTGCCAGCAGGGAGGACAGGGGCCATCAGCCCCAGCATTTT	CASREDRGHQPQHF
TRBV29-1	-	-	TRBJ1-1	TGCAGCGTTGAAGCCCAGGTTCCGTCCGAAGCTTTCTTT	CSVEAQVPSEAFF
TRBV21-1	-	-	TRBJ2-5	TGTGCCAGCACCCGACAGGGGTTAGAGACCCAGTACTTC	CASTRQGLETQYF
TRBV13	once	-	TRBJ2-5	TGTGCCAGCAGCTTAGTAGGGACTTCAGAGACCCAGTACTTC	CASSLVGTSETQYF
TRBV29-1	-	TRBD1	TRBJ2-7	TGCAGCGTTCTAGCCCACAGGAGGGACAGGGGCTACCGATTCGACTACGAGCAGTACTTC	CSVLAHRRDRGYRFDYEQYF
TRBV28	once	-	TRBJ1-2	TGTGCCAGCAGTGACCATGACGGTTATGGCTACACCTTC	CASSDHDGYGYTF
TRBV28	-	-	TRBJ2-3	TGTGCCAGCAGCCCTACACAGGCTTCTAGCACAGATACGCAGTATTTT	CASSPTQASSTDTQYF
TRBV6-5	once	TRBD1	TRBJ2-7	TGTGCCAGCGGAAGGGACAGGGGCTACGAGCAGTACTTC	CASGRDRGYEQYF
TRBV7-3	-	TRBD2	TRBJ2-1	TGTGCCAGCAGCTCCGGGACTAGCGGGAGACATGAGCAGTTCTTC	CASSSGTSGRHEQFF
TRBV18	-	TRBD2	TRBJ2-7	TGTGCCAGCTCGTCAGATGAGCGGGAGGCATCCTACGAGCAGTACTTC	CASSSDEREASYEQYF
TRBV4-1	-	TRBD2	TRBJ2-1	TGCGCCAGCAGCCAACCGACTAGCGGGAGGAGGAATGAGCAGTTCTTC	CASSQPTSGRRNEQFF
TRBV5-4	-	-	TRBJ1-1	TGTGCCAGCAGCTTGGTAAGGACATCGAACACTGAAGCTTTCTTT	CASSLVRTSNTEAFF
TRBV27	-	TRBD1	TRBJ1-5	TGTGCCAGCAGGGGGACAGGGGTTTACAATCAGCCCCAGCATTTT	CASRGTGVYNQPQHF